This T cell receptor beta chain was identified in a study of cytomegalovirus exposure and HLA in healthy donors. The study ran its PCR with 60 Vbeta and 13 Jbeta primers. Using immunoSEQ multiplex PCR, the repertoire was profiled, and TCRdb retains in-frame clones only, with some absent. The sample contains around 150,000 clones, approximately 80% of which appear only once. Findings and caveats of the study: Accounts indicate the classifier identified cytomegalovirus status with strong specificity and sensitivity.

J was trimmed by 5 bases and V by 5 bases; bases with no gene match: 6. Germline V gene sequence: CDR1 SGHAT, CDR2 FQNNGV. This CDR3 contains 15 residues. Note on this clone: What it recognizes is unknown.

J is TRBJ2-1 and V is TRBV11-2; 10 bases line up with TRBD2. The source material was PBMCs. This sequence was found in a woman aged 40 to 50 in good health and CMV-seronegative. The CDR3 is CASSQGLAANNEQFF. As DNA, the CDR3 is TGTGCCAGCAGCCAAGGACTAGCGGCCAACAATGAGCAGTTCTTC.